These T cell receptor beta chains were read from a single sample in a study of blood T cell repertoires in COVID-19. The protocol was immunoSEQ multiplex PCR, while the TCRdb copy is restricted to in-frame clones and leaves out a portion. The sample shows about 130,000 clones, about 85% of them seen only once. Sequences were obtained from peripheral blood. The receptor set was obtained from an older man with acute or convalescent COVID-19. Both conserved end residues are part of each CDR3. D genes are given only for firm matches. Clone size is shown for a subset of rows, as once, few, many or a class of expanded clone.

>TRBV27|12|TRBJ2-2|-|-
CASSLNTGELFF
>TRBV19|14|TRBJ1-2|-|-
CASSSQALSYGYTF
>TRBV20-1|11|TRBJ2-1|-|-
CSANIYNEQFF
>TRBV7-2|16|TRBJ2-5|-|-
CASSPPPRQSQETQYF
>TRBV3-1/TRBV3-2|15|TRBJ2-1|TRBD2|-
CASSHTSGGPNEQFF
>TRBV6-1|15|TRBJ1-5|TRBD1|-
CASSEVPGGLQPQHF
>TRBV3-1/TRBV3-2|18|TRBJ2-4|TRBD2|few
CASSQGSRGGIAKNIQYF
>TRBV3-1/TRBV3-2|15|TRBJ1-6|TRBD1|-
CASSLIQGASSPLHF
>TRBV2|16|TRBJ2-7|TRBD2|-
CASKTAKLAGGNEQYF
>TRBV5-1|15|TRBJ2-3|TRBD2|once
CASSFAGDRTDTQYF
>TRBV6-4|12|TRBJ1-2|-|-
CASSDTSYGYTF
>TRBV6-1|16|TRBJ1-4|-|-
CASSEAGGSTNEKLFF
>TRBV27|17|TRBJ1-1|-|-
CASSLSGGSRTNTEAFF
>TRBV6-5|15|TRBJ2-6|-|many
CASSSSGAGANVLTF
>TRBV7-3|13|TRBJ2-5|-|-
CASSRDPRETQYF
>TRBV4-2|15|TRBJ2-5|TRBD1|-
CASSEGRDRQETQYF
>TRBV20-1|12|TRBJ2-1|-|-
CSASANHNEQFF
>TRBV28|15|TRBJ1-6|TRBD1|-
CASRDRGSYNSPLHF
>TRBV3-1/TRBV3-2|16|TRBJ1-2|TRBD1|-
CASSQGSWDSRYGYTF
>TRBV19|15|TRBJ1-5|-|-
CASSIDRVSNQPQHF
>TRBV2|12|TRBJ1-2|-|once
CASSDEVGGYTF
>TRBV10-2|12|TRBJ2-5|-|once
CATGQLQETQYF
>TRBV19|11|TRBJ1-2|-|-
CASSLSISYTF
>TRBV11-2|19|TRBJ1-3|TRBD1|-
CASSPRHRGLGVSGNTIYF